A single sample is the source of the 21 T cell receptor beta chains below, sequenced in a study of spatial heterogeneity in lung cancer. Time point defined: blood at routine non-recurrence follow-up after resection. Unsorted whole RNA from tumor, nontumor lung or frozen PBMC underwent sequencing. TCRdb recomputed calls from the 5' RACE reads with MiXCR, one row per CDR3 protein. This table holds under 150,000 distinct CDR3 sequences, 12% found once. Sequences were derived from PBMCs, sampled at follow-up. These receptors all come from a male donor with early-stage non-small cell lung cancer.

The chain recombines TRBV6-4 with TRBJ1-6, with D possibly matching TRBD1 (5 bases). The germline CDR1 and CDR2 sequences are MRHNA and SNTAGT. V dropped 0 bases and J dropped 7 bases, with 10 bases sitting between them. This CDR3 spans 15 amino acids. The CDR3 protein is CASSDSGDVNSPLHF. CDR3 nucleotide sequence: TGTGCCAGCAGTGACTCAGGGGACGTGAATTCACCCCTCCACTTT.

This clonotype was seen more than once but under ten times. The gene calls are TRBV20-1 and TRBJ2-7; D call uncertain. CDR1 and CDR2 (germline): DFQATT, SNEGSKA (reference sequence). This CDR3 region has 11 residues. Trimming cost V 5 bases and J 3 bases, with 8 bases left between them. CDR3 DNA: TGCAGTGCTCACCCCTACTACGAGCAGTACTTC. This codes for CSAHPYYEQYF.

This sequence joins TRBV20-1 and TRBJ1-6; D gene uncertain. CDR3 length equals 14 residues. CDR1 is DFQATT and CDR2 is SNEGSKA in the germline V gene (reference sequence). V lost 4 bases, J lost 10 bases, and 17 bases lay in between. The CDR3 DNA reads as TGCAGTGCTATAACTGGAGGTGGAAGGTCACCCCTCCACTTT. This translates into CSAITGGGRSPLHF.

This clonotype was found many times. The gene calls are TRBV7-9 and TRBJ1-1; 7 nucleotides line up with TRBD1. Trimming at V came to 5 bases and at J to 0 bases, leaving 9 bases not matched to a gene. The V gene's germline CDR1 is SEHNR and CDR2 FQNEAQ (reference sequence). The CDR3 runs 16 residues. CDR3 DNA sequence: TGTGCCAGCAGCCCGAGGACAGGAGCGATGAACACTGAAGCTTTCTTT. This encodes CASSPRTGAMNTEAFF. Filled out from reference TRBV7-9 and TRBJ1-1, the complete variable domain reads DTGVSQNPRHKITKRGQNVTFRCDPISEHNRLYWYRQTLGQGPEFLTYFQNEAQLEKSRLLSDRFSAERPKGSFSTLEIQRTEQGDSAMYLCASSPRTGAMNTEAFFGQGTRLTVV.

The V and J genes are TRBV4-2 and TRBJ1-5; 12 bases agree with TRBD1. CDR1 and CDR2 from the germline V gene are LGHNA and YNFKEQ. This CDR3 has 16 amino acids. V gave up 0 bases and J gave up 7 bases; unmatched junction bases: 4. The CDR3 loop reads CASSQEGQGANQPQHF. CDR3 sequence (DNA): TGTGCCAGCAGCCAAGAGGGACAGGGGGCAAACCAGCCCCAGCATTTT.

This chain links TRBV7-2 with TRBJ1-5; unclear D gene. This CDR3 has 13 amino acids. V was pared by 3 bases and J by 6 bases, with 9 bases between. Germline V gene sequence: CDR1 SGHTA, CDR2 FQGNSA. The CDR3 nucleotides read TGTGCCAGCAGCTTCGTCGGTAGTCAGCCCCAGCATTTT. Encoded protein: CASSFVGSQPQHF.

This clonotype was detected only a few times. The chain is built from TRBV11-2 and TRBJ1-1; D is undetermined. The CDR3 loop spans 12 amino acids. Between the trimmed V and J ends, which lost 8 bases and 1 base, there was a span of 8 bases. The germline V gene encodes CDR1 SGHAT and CDR2 FQNNGV. The CDR3 bases are TGTGCCAGCGGGAGGAGGAACACTGAAGCTTTCTTT. Its protein is CASGRRNTEAFF.

This clonotype was picked up many times. The chain joins TRBV5-1 to TRBJ2-5, with D unclear. Germline assignment: CDR1 SGHRS and CDR2 YFSETQ. Trimming took off 6 bases at V and 5 bases at J, with 8 bases between the two ends. This CDR3 is built from 11 residues. This CDR3 is CASTNRETQYF. The CDR3, as DNA: TGCGCCAGCACCAACCGGGAGACCCAGTACTTC.

This clonotype was counted many times. This chain links TRBV7-9 with TRBJ2-6, with 9 positions matching TRBD1. CDR1 and CDR2 from the germline V gene are SEHNR and FQNEAQ (reference sequence). Trimming removed 5 bases from V and 1 base from J; junction bases left unmatched: 15. The CDR3 runs to 20 residues. The CDR3 spells CASSPYRGRKMLSGANVLTF. Here the CDR3 DNA reads TGTGCCAGCAGCCCGTACAGGGGGCGCAAAATGCTTTCTGGGGCCAACGTCCTGACTTTC. The full variable domain, in which reference TRBV7-9 and TRBJ2-6 provide the parts outside the CDR3, is DTGVSQNPRHKITKRGQNVTFRCDPISEHNRLYWYRQTLGQGPEFLTYFQNEAQLEKSRLLSDRFSAERPKGSFSTLEIQRTEQGDSAMYLCASSPYRGRKMLSGANVLTFGAGSRLTVL.

The chain uses TRBV6-2 or TRBV6-3 and TRBJ2-5; TRBD2 matches 8 bases. This CDR3 spans 16 amino acids. CDR1 and CDR2 from the germline V gene are MNHEY and SVGEGT. V lost 4 bases and J lost 4; bases outside the gene matches: 11. The CDR3 coding sequence is TGTGCCAGCAGTTCCCACTTACCGGGACTAGTAGAGACCCAGTACTTC. This codes for CASSSHLPGLVETQYF.

This clonotype was detected a few times. V and J are TRBV28 and TRBJ2-4; no reliable D call. V shed 6 bases and J shed 1 base, with 13 bases lying between them. Germline V lookup: CDR1 MDHEN, CDR2 SYDVKM. This CDR3 comprises 15 residues. CDR3 nucleotide sequence: TGTGCCAGCAGCCTCCCCTCCCCGGCCAAAAACATTCAGTACTTC. Translation: CASSLPSPAKNIQYF.

This clonotype was detected a few times. This rearrangement joins TRBV28 to TRBJ1-6; possibly TRBD1 for D (5 bases). CDR3 size: 17 residues. Trimming left V 5 bases short and J 7 bases short, with 21 bases between. Germline CDR1 is MDHEN and CDR2 is SYDVKM. DNA for the CDR3: TGTGCCAGCAGTCCCATGGACCCCCAGGGTGGAAATTCACCCCTCCACTTT. It is translated as CASSPMDPQGGNSPLHF.

This clonotype was detected ten times or more. The chain has TRBV29-1 and TRBJ1-2, with D tentatively TRBD1 (6 bases). V was clipped by 6 bases and J by 8 bases, with 16 bases between them. The CDR3 totals 12 residues. CDR1 is SQVTM, CDR2 ANQGSEA, per germline. CDR3 DNA: TGCAGCGTCAGAAGGGAGGGGGACGGCTACACCTTC. It encodes CSVRREGDGYTF. Together with reference TRBV29-1 and TRBJ1-2, the CDR3 gives the full variable domain: SAVISQKPSRDICQRGTSLTIQCQVDSQVTMMFWYRQQPGQSLTLIATANQGSEATYESGFVIDKFPISRPNLTFSTLTVSNMSPEDSSIYLCSVRREGDGYTFGSGTRLTVV.

The chain recombines TRBV7-9 with TRBJ2-1; 10 bases match TRBD1. With V trimmed by 4 bases and J by 2 bases, 14 bases remained unmatched. The CDR3 is 19 amino acids. Germline-derived CDR1 and CDR2 are SEHNR and FQNEAQ (reference sequence). The CDR3 DNA sequence: TGTGCCAGCAGCTCCAACCTTCCCGGACAGGGGGAGGCCTACAATGAGCAGTTCTTC. Translating gives CASSSNLPGQGEAYNEQFF.

This chain joins TRBV18 and TRBJ2-3; the match to TRBD2 covers 7 bases. Germline assignment: CDR1 KGHSH and CDR2 LQKENI. The CDR3 runs to 16 residues. The V segment lost 6 bases and the J segment 2 bases; nucleotides outside the gene matches: 11. The CDR3 coding sequence is TGTGCCAGCTCCCTCCTGGGGCGGGGGAACACAGATACGCAGTATTTT. Translated, it gives CASSLLGRGNTDTQYF. The full variable domain, with the rest looked up from reference TRBV18 and TRBJ2-3, is NAGVMQNPRHLVRRRGQEARLRCSPMKGHSHVYWYRQLPEEGLKFMVYLQKENIIDESGMPKERFSAEFPKEGPSILRIQQVVRGDSAAYFCASSLLGRGNTDTQYFGPGTRLTVL.

At least ten counts were recorded for this clonotype. The chain employs TRBV28 and TRBJ1-1; tentatively, D is TRBD1 (5 bases). The CDR3 covers 16 residues. The V gene lost 3 bases and the J gene lost 1 base, with 15 bases spanning the gap. The V gene's germline CDR1 is MDHEN and CDR2 SYDVKM. CDR3 region: CASSFIKGQPNTEAFF. The CDR3 DNA reads as TGTGCCAGCAGTTTCATCAAGGGGCAGCCGAACACTGAAGCTTTCTTT.

Many counts were recorded for this clonotype. The genes are TRBV11-1 and TRBJ1-1; weak D call: TRBD1 (6 bases). Germline lookup yields CDR1 SGHAT and CDR2 FQDESV (reference sequence). V was cut by 3 bases and J by 4 bases, with 21 bases left in between. CDR3 length: 17 amino acids. DNA for the CDR3: TGTGCCAGCAGCTTTGATGACAGGATGCCCTCGGGCACTGAAGCTTTCTTT. Amino acid sequence: CASSFDDRMPSGTEAFF.

The J gene is TRBJ2-7, the V gene TRBV20-1; a possible D gene is TRBD1 (6 bases). This CDR3 has 15 residues. With 1 base removed from V and 6 bases from J, the gap between germline ends came to 19 bases. The germline V gene encodes CDR1 DFQATT and CDR2 SNEGSKA (reference sequence). The CDR3 is CSARGNRDTRSEQYF. The CDR3 region has the DNA TGCAGTGCTAGAGGAAACCGGGACACGCGGAGCGAGCAGTACTTC.

This clonotype was seen repeatedly, ten times or more. This chain links TRBV6-2 or TRBV6-3 with TRBJ2-5, with 9 bases fitting TRBD1. Germline values: CDR1 MNHEY, CDR2 SVGEGT. The CDR3 totals 13 residues. V lost 6 bases to trimming and J lost 3 bases; unmatched junction nucleotides: 2. The CDR3 sequence is CASRRTGEETQYF. CDR3 DNA sequence: TGTGCCAGCAGACGGACAGGGGAAGAGACCCAGTACTTC.

This clonotype was seen at least ten times. The chain links TRBV6-2 or TRBV6-3 to TRBJ2-5, with D uncertain. The ends were cut back, 0 bases at V and 5 bases at J, with 4 bases in the middle. This CDR3 comprises 12 residues. The germline V gene encodes CDR1 MNHEY and CDR2 SVGEGT. CDR3 residues: CASSYSGETQYF. The DNA for the CDR3 is TGTGCCAGCAGTTACTCCGGTGAGACCCAGTACTTC.

This clonotype was recorded many times. This sequence joins TRBV11-2 and TRBJ2-5; 8 bases are shared with TRBD2. Unmatched junction bases numbered 9, after V lost 5 bases and J lost 1 base. Germline CDR1 reads SGHAT; CDR2 reads FQNNGV. The CDR3 runs to 16 residues. CDR3 bases: TGTGCCAGCAGCCCGGGGAGCGGGGGCCTCCAAGAGACCCAGTACTTC. It codes for CASSPGSGGLQETQYF.